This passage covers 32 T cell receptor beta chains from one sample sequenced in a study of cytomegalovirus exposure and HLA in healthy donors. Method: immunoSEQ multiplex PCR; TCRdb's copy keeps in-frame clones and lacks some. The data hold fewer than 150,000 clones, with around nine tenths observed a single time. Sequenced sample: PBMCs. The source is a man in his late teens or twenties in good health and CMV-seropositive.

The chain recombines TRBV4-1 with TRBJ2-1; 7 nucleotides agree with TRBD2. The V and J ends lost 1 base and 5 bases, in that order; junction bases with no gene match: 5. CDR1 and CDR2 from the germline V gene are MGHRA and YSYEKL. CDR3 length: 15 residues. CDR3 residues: CASSQVSSGNNEQFF. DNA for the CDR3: TGCGCCAGCAGCCAAGTTTCTAGCGGCAACAATGAGCAGTTCTTC.

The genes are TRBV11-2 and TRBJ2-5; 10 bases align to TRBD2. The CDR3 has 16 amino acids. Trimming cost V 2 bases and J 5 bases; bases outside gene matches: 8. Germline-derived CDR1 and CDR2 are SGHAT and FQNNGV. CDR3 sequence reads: CASSLKVTSGWETQYF. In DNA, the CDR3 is TGTGCCAGCAGCTTAAAAGTGACTAGCGGGTGGGAGACCCAGTACTTC.

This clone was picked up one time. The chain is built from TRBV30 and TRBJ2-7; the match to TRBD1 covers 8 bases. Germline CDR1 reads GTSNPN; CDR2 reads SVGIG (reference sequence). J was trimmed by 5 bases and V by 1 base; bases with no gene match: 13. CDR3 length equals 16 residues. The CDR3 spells CAWSAVTGDSLNEQYF. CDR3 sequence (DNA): TGTGCCTGGAGTGCCGTGACAGGGGACTCTCTTAACGAGCAGTACTTC.

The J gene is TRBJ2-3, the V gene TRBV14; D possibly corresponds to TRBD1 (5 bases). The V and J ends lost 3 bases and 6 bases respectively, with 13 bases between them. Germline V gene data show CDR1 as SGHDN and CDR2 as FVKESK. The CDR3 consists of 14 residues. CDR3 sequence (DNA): TGTGCCAGCAGCCAGGAGACCAGGGCTGATACGCAGTATTTT. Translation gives CASSQETRADTQYF.

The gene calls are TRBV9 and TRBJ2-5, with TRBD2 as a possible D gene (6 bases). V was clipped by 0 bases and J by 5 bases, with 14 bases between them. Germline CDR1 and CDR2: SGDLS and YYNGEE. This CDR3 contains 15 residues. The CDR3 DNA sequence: TGTGCCAGCAGCGTAGGGGCGGGAAGGGCGGAGACCCAGTACTTC. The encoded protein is CASSVGAGRAETQYF.

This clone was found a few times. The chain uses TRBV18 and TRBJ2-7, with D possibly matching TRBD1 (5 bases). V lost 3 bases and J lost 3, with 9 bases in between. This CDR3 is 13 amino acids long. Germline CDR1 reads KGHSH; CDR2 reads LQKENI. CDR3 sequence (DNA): TGTGCCAGCTCACCTTCTGACAGCTACGAGCAGTACTTC. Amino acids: CASSPSDSYEQYF.

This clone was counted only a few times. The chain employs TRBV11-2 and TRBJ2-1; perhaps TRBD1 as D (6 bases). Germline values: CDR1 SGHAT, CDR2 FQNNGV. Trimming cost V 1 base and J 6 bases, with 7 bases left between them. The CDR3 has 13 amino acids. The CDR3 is CASSLAGANEQFF. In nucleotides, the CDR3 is TGTGCCAGCAGCTTAGCAGGGGCCAATGAGCAGTTCTTC.

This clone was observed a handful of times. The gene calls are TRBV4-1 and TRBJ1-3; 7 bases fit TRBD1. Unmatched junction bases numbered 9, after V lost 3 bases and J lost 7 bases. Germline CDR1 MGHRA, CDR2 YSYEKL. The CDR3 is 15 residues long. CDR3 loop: CASSQGQNGKNTIYF. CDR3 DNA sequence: TGCGCCAGCAGCCAGGGACAGAACGGGAAGAACACCATATATTTT.

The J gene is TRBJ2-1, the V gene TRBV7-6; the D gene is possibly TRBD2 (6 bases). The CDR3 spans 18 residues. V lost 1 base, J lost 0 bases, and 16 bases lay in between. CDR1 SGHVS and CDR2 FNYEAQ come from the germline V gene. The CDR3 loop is CASSLERAGQSSYNEQFF. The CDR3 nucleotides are TGTGCCAGCAGCTTAGAAAGGGCGGGGCAGAGCTCCTACAATGAGCAGTTCTTC.

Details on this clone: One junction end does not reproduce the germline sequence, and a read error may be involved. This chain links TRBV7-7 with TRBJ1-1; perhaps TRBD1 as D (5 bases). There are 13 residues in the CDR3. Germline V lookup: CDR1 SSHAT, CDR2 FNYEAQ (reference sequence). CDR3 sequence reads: CASSPQRGSEAFF. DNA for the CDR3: TGTGCTAGCAGCCCTCAGCGGGGGAGTGAAGCTTTCTTT. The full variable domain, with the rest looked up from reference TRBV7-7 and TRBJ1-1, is GAGVSQSPRYKVTKRGQDVTLRCDPISSHATLYWYQQALGQGPEFLTYFNYEAQPDKSGLPSDRFSAERPEGSISTLTIQRTEQRDSAMYRCASSPQRGSEAFFGQGTRLTVV.

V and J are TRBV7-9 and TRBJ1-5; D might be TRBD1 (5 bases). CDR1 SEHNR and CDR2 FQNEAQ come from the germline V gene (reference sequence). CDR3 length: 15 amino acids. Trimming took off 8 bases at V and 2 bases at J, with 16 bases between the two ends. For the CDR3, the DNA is TGTGCCAGCGTCCCCCGGGGAGGGGGCAATCAGCCCCAGCATTTT. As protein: CASVPRGGGNQPQHF.

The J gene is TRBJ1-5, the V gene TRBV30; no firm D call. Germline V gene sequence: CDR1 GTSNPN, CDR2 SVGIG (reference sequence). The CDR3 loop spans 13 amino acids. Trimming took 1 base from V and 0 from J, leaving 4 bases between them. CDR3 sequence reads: CAWSAYSNQPQHF. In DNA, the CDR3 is TGTGCCTGGAGTGCGTATAGCAATCAGCCCCAGCATTTT.

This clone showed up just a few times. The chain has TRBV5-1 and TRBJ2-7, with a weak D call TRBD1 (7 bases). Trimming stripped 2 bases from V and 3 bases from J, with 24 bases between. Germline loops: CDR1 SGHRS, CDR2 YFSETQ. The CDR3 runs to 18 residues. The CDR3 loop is CASSLYVRGELTYYEQYF. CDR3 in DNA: TGCGCCAGCAGCTTATATGTCAGGGGGGAACTAACCTACTACGAGCAGTACTTC.

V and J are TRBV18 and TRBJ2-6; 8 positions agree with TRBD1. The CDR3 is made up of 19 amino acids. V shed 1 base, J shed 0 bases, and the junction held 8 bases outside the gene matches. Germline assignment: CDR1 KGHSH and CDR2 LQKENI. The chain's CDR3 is CASSPLRTGQLSGANVLTF. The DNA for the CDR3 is TGTGCCAGCTCACCACTGCGGACAGGGCAGCTCTCTGGGGCCAACGTCCTGACTTTC. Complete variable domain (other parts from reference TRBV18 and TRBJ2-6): NAGVMQNPRHLVRRRGQEARLRCSPMKGHSHVYWYRQLPEEGLKFMVYLQKENIIDESGMPKERFSAEFPKEGPSILRIQQVVRGDSAAYFCASSPLRTGQLSGANVLTFGAGSRLTVL.

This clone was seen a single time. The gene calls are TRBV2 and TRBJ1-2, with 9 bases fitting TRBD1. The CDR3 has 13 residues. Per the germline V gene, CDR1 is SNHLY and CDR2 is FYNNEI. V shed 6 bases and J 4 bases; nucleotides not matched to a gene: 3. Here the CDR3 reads CASRDRGFYGYTF. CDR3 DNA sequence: TGTGCCAGCAGGGACAGGGGTTTCTATGGCTACACCTTC.

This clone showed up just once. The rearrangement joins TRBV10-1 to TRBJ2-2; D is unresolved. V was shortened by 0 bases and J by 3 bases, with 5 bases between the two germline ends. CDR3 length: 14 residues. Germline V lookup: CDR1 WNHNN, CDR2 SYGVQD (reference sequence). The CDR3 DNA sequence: TGCGCCAGCAGTGAGTCCCCGGACACCGGGGAGCTGTTTTTT. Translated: CASSESPDTGELFF.

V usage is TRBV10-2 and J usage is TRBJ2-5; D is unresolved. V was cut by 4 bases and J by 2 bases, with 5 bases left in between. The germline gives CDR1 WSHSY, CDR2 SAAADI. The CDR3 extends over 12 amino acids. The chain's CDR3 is CASSVLQETQYF. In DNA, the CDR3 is TGCGCCAGCAGTGTTCTACAAGAGACCCAGTACTTC.

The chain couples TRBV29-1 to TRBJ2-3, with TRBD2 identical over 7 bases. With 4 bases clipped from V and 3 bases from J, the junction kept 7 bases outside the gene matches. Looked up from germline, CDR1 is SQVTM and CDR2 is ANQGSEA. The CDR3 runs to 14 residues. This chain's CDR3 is CSVGVAGNTDTQYF. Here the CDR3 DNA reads TGCAGCGTTGGGGTAGCGGGCAATACAGATACGCAGTATTTT.

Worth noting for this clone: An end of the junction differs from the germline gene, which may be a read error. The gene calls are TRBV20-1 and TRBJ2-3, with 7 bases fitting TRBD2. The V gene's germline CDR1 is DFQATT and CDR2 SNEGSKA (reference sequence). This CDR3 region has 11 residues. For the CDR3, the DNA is TGCAGTGCTGGCCGGGACTATTTTCTGGATTTT. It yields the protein CSAGRDYFLDF.

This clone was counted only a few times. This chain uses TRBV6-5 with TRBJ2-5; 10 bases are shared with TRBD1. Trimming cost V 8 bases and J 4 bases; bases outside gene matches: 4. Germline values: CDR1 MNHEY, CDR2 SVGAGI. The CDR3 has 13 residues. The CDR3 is CASGGQGLETQYF. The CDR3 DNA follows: TGTGCCAGCGGGGGACAGGGGCTAGAGACCCAGTACTTC.

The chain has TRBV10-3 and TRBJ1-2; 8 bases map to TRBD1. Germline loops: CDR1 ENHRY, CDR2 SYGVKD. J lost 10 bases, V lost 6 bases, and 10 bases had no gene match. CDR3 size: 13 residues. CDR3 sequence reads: CAISYQGAQIYTF. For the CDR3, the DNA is TGTGCCATCAGCTACCAGGGGGCGCAAATCTACACCTTC.

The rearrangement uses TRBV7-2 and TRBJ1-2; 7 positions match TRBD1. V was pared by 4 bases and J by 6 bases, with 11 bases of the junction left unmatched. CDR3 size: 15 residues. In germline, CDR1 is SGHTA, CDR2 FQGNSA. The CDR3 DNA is TGTGCCAGCAGCTCCACACCCACAGGGGTTGATGGCTACACCTTC. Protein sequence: CASSSTPTGVDGYTF.

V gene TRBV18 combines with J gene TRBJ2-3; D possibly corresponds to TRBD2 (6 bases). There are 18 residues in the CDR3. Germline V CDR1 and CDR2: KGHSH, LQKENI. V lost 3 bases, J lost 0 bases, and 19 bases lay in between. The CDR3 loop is CASSPPRGAGSSTDTQYF. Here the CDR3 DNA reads TGTGCCAGCTCACCCCCCCGAGGGGCGGGATCTAGCACAGATACGCAGTATTTT.

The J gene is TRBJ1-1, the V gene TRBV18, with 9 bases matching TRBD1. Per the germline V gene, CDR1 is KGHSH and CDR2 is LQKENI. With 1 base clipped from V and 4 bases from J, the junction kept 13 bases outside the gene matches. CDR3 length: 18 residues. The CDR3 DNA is TGTGCCAGCTCACCACTCATCCCAACAGGGGGCTGGACCACTGAAGCTTTCTTT. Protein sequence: CASSPLIPTGGWTTEAFF.

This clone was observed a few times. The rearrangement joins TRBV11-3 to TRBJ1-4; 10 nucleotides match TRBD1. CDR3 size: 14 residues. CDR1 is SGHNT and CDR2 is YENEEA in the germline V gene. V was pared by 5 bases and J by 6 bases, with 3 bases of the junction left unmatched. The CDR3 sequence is CASSPTGGYEKLFF. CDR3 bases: TGTGCCAGCAGCCCGACAGGGGGCTATGAAAAACTGTTTTTT. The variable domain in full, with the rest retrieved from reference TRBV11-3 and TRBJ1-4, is EAGVVQSPRYKIIEKKQPVAFWCNPISGHNTLYWYLQNLGQGPELLIRYENEEAVDDSQLPKDRFSAERLKGVDSTLKIQPAELGDSAVYLCASSPTGGYEKLFFGSGTQLSVL.

CDR3 sequence: CASSPPGTGGREQYF. CDR3 coding DNA: TGTGCCAGCAGCCCTCCCGGGACAGGGGGCCGCGAGCAGTACTTC. The chain couples TRBV7-3 to TRBJ2-7; TRBD1 aligns across 12 bases. Germline assignment: CDR1 SGHTA and CDR2 FQGTGA. The V gene end was trimmed by 5 bases and the J gene end by 6 bases; junction bases not matched to a gene: 8. CDR3 length: 15 residues. Variable domain in full (rest from reference TRBV7-3 and TRBJ2-7): GAGVSQTPSNKVTEKGKYVELRCDPISGHTALYWYRQSLGQGPEFLIYFQGTGAADDSGLPNDRFFAVRPEGSVSTLKIQRTERGDSAVYLCASSPPGTGGREQYFGPGTRLTVT.

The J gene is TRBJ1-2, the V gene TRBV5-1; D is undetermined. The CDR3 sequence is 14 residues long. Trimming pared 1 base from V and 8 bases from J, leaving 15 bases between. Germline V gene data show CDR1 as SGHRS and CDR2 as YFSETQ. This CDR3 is CASSLPAEGEGYTF. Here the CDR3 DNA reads TGCGCCAGCAGCTTGCCGGCGGAGGGCGAGGGCTACACCTTC.

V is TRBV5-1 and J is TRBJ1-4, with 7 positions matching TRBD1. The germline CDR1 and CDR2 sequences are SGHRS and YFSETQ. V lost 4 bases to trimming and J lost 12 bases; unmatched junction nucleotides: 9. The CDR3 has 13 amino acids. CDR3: CASSLDRAAELFF. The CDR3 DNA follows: TGCGCCAGCAGCCTAGACAGGGCCGCGGAACTGTTTTTT.

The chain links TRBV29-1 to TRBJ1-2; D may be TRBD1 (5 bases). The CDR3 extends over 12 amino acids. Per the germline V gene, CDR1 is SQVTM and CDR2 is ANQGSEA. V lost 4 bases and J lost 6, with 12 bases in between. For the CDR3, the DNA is TGCAGCGTTGTGGCAGGGAGGGATGGCTACACCTTC. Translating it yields CSVVAGRDGYTF.

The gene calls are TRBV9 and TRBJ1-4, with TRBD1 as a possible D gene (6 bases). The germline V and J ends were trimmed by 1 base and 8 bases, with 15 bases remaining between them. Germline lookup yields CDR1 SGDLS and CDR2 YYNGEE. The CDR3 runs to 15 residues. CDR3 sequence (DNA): TGTGCCAGCAGCGTACGCGGGGGGCTGGGGGAAAAACTGTTTTTT. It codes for CASSVRGGLGEKLFF.

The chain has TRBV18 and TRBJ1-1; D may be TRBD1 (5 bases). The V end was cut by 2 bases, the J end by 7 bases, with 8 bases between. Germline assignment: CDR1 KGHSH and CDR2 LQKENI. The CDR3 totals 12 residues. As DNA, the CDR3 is TGTGCCAGCTCACCAGGGACTGATGAAGCTTTCTTT. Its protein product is CASSPGTDEAFF.

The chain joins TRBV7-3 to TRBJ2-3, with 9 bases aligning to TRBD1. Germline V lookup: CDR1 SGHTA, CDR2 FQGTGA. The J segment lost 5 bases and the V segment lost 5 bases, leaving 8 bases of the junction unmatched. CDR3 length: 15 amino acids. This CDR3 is CASSGTGSFGDTQYF. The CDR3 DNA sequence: TGTGCCAGCAGCGGGACAGGGAGCTTTGGAGATACGCAGTATTTT.